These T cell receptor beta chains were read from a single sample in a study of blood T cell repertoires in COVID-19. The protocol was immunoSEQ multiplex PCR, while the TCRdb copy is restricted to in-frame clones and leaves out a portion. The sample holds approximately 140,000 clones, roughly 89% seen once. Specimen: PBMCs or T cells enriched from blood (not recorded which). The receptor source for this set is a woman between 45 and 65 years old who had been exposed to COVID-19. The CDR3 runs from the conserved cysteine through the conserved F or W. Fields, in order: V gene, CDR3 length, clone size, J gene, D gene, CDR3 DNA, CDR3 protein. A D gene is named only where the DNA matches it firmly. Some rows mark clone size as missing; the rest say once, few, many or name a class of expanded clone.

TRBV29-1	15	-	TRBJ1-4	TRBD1	TGCAGCGCGGGACAGGGCTCCTGGGCTAATGAAAAACTGTTTTTT	CSAGQGSWANEKLFF
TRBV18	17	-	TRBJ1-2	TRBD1	TGTGCCAGCTCACAGACGGGACAGGGGAGAGCTAACTATGGCTACACCTTC	CASSQTGQGRANYGYTF
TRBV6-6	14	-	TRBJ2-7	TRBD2	TGTGCCAGCAAGACTAGCGGGGTAGCCTACGAGCAGTACTTC	CASKTSGVAYEQYF
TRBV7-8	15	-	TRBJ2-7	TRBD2	TGTGCCAGCAGCTTAGCACAAGCGGGAGGGTTTGAGCAGTACTTC	CASSLAQAGGFEQYF
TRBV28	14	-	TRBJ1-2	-	TGTGCCAGCAGCCCCGGGGGGACGGACTATGGCTACACCTTC	CASSPGGTDYGYTF
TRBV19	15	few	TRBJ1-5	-	TGTGCCAGTATGACTGGTCAGAGACAGAATCAGCCCCAGCATTTT	CASMTGQRQNQPQHF
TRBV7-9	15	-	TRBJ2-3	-	TGTGCCAGCAGCTTAACTCGGGGGGCCCGAGGTACGCAGTATTTT	CASSLTRGARGTQYF
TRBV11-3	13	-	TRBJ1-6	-	TGTGCCAGCAGCTTAAGGAGATCCTCACCCCTCCACTTT	CASSLRRSSPLHF
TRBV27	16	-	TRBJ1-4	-	TGTGCCAGCAGTATAACGGGAGGGAGGGCAAATGAAAAACTGTTTTTT	CASSITGGRANEKLFF
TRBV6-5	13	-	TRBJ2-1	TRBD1	TGTGCCAGCAGTCGGGACAGAAACAATGAGCAGTTCTTC	CASSRDRNNEQFF
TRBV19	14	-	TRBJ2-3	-	TGTGCCAGTAGTATATCGAGAGGAACAGATACGCAGTATTTT	CASSISRGTDTQYF
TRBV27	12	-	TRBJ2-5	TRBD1	TGTGCCAGCAGTTCTCATGGACAGGGAGCCCACTTC	CASSSHGQGAHF
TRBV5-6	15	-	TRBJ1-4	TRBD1	TGTGCCAGCAGCCTAGGGACAGGGTGGGGCGAAAAACTGTTTTTT	CASSLGTGWGEKLFF
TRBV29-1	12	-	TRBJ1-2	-	TGCAGCGTTGGGGAGGGGGTCGGTGGCTACACCTTC	CSVGEGVGGYTF
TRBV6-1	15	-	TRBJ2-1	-	TGTGCCAGCAGTGACCTCGGAGGCCCCTACAATGAGCAGTTCTTC	CASSDLGGPYNEQFF
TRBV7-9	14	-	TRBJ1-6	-	TGTGCCGGCCGGGCTGGGGCCTCTGATTCACCCCTCCACTTT	CAGRAGASDSPLHF
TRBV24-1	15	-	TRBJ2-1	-	TGTGCCACCAGTGATTTTAGACATAGCGGAGGCCAGAAGTTCTTC	CATSDFRHSGGQKFF
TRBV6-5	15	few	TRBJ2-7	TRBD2	TGTGCCAGCAAACCTTTAGCGGGAGCTCTGTACGAGCAGTACTTC	CASKPLAGALYEQYF
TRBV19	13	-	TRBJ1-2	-	TGTGCCAGTAGTAACGCCGGCGGGGGCGGCTACACCTTC	CASSNAGGGGYTF
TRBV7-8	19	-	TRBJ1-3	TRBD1	TGTGCCAGCAGCTTTCCGAAACAGGGGACAGGGTATCTTGGAAACACCATATATTTT	CASSFPKQGTGYLGNTIYF
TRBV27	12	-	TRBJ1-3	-	TGTGCCAGCGGAAGGGGCTCTAACACCATATATTTT	CASGRGSNTIYF
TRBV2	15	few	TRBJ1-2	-	TGTGCCAGCAGTGCGCTCGTTAGTCCCCACTATGGCTACACCTTC	CASSALVSPHYGYTF
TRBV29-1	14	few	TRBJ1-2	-	TGCAGCGTTGAAGTCTCCACGGCGGCTGGCGGCTACACCTTC	CSVEVSTAAGGYTF
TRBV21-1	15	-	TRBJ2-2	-	TGTGCCAGCAGCACCTCCGGGGAGAACACCGGGGAGCTGTTTTTT	CASSTSGENTGELFF
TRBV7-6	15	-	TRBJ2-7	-	TGTGCCTCCCGCCCGGGGGGCGATCTGGGGAACGAGCAGTACTTC	CASRPGGDLGNEQYF
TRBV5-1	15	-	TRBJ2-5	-	TGCGCCAGCAGCGCCGGAGGGTCCCCGGGGGAGACCCAGTACTTC	CASSAGGSPGETQYF
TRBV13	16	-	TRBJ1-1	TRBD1	TGTGCCAGCAGCTTTGCCCACGGACAGGGGGGCCCTGAAGCTTTCTTT	CASSFAHGQGGPEAFF
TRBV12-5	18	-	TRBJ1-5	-	TGTGCTAGTGGTTTGGGTGGTTCGAGGTATTATAGCAATCAGCCCCAGCATTTT	CASGLGGSRYYSNQPQHF
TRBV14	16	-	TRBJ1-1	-	TGTGCCAGCAGCCAAGAGTTCCAGGCCCAGAACACTGAAGCTTTCTTT	CASSQEFQAQNTEAFF
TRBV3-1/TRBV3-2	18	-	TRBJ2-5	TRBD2	TGTGCCAGCAGCCACCCGACTAGCGGGGGGGCCATGCAAGAGACCCAGTACTTC	CASSHPTSGGAMQETQYF
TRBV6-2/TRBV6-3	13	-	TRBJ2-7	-	TGTGCCAGCAGTAATACACAGGGTTACGAGCAGTACTTC	CASSNTQGYEQYF
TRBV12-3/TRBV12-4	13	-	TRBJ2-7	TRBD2	TGTGCCAGCAGGACTAGCGGGAGAGACGAGCAGTACTTC	CASRTSGRDEQYF
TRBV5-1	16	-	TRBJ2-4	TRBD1	TGCGCCAGCAGCTTTACAGGGGCAGCGGCCAAAAACATTCAGTACTTC	CASSFTGAAAKNIQYF
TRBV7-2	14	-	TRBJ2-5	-	TGTGCCAGCCAACGAGGCAGGGCAGGGGAGACCCAGTACTTC	CASQRGRAGETQYF
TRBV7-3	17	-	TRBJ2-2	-	TGTGCCAGCAGCTTAAATTCTTATAGAACTAACACCGGGGAGCTGTTTTTT	CASSLNSYRTNTGELFF
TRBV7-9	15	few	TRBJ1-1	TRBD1	TGTGCCAGCAGCCCACAGGGACAGGGGGTCACTGAAGCTTTCTTT	CASSPQGQGVTEAFF
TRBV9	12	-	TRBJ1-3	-	TGTGCCAGCAGCGGAGCTGGAAACACCATATATTTT	CASSGAGNTIYF
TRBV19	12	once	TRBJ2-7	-	TGTGCCAGTAGTGCCCGGGCGGGCGAGCAGTACTTC	CASSARAGEQYF
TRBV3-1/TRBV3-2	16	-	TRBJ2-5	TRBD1	TGTGCCAGCAGCCACCAACAGGGGATTAACGAAGAGACCCAGTACTTC	CASSHQQGINEETQYF
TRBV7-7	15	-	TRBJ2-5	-	TGTGCTAGCAGCTTAGCCGGGGGAGCTGGAGAGACCCAGTACTTC	CASSLAGGAGETQYF
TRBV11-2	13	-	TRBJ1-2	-	TGTGCCAGCAGCGGAGGGTATATCTATGGCTACACCTTC	CASSGGYIYGYTF
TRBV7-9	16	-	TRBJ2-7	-	TGTGCCAGCAGCTCGTGGAACTTGACAGGCTCCTACGAGCAGTACTTC	CASSSWNLTGSYEQYF
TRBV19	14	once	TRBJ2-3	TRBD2	TGTGCCAGTATGACTAGCGGGGGCACAGATACGCAGTATTTT	CASMTSGGTDTQYF
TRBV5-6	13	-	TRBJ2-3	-	TGTGCCAGCAGCTTAACAGGCACAGATACGCAGTATTTT	CASSLTGTDTQYF
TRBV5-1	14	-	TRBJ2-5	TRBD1	TGCGCCAGCAGCCCGAGGACAGGGGAAGAGACCCAGTACTTC	CASSPRTGEETQYF
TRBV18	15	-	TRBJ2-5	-	TGTGCCAGCTCACGACTCGGGACATCTCAAGAGACCCAGTACTTC	CASSRLGTSQETQYF
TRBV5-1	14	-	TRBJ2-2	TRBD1	TGCGCCAGCAGCATCACAGGGGACACCGGGGAGCTGTTTTTT	CASSITGDTGELFF
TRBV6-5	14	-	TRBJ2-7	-	TGTGCCAGCGGGAGGGGGTCGGGGAACTACGAGCAGTACTTC	CASGRGSGNYEQYF
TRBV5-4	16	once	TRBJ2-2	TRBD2	TGTGCCAGCAGCCCTCCGGTAGCGGGAGCTCCCGGGGAGCTGTTTTTT	CASSPPVAGAPGELFF
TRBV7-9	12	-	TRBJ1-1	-	TGTGCCAGCAGCTTAGTCGGGGATGAAGCTTTCTTT	CASSLVGDEAFF
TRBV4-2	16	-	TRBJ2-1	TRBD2	TGTGCCAGCAGCCAAGATGTACTAGCGGGGCAGAGTGAGCAGTTCTTC	CASSQDVLAGQSEQFF
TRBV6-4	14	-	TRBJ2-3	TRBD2	TGTGCCAGCAGTGAAAGGGCAGCGGGGGGCACGCAGTATTTT	CASSERAAGGTQYF
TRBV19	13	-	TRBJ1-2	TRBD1	TGTGCCAGTAGTACGGACAGGGCCTATGGCTACACCTTC	CASSTDRAYGYTF
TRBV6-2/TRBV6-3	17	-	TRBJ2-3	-	TGTGCCAGCAGTTACTCCGGCCCCGACGCCGGGACAGATACGCAGTATTTT	CASSYSGPDAGTDTQYF
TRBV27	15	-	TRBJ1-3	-	TGTGCCAGCAGTTTAATCGGGTTTACTGGAAACACCATATATTTT	CASSLIGFTGNTIYF
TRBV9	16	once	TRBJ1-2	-	TGTGCCAGCAGCGTAGGGCCCCAGGGCTCGAACTATGGCTACACCTTC	CASSVGPQGSNYGYTF
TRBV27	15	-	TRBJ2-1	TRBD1	TGTGCCAGCACCCCTCAGGGGGAATACTACAATGAGCAGTTCTTC	CASTPQGEYYNEQFF
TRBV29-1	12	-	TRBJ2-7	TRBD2	TGCAGCGTTGCTAGCGGGAGGAGCGAGCAGTACTTC	CSVASGRSEQYF
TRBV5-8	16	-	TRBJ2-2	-	TGTGCCAGCAGCTTGGGTTGGACAGCTAACACCGGGGAGCTGTTTTTT	CASSLGWTANTGELFF